This T cell receptor (beta chain) originates from a study of early stage breast cancer tumors. Germline values: CDR1 MDHEN, CDR2 SYDVKM. After removal of 7 bases from V and 0 bases from J, the junction contained 6 bases not matched to a gene. CDR3 length: 15 residues. The protocol was immunoSEQ multiplex PCR, while the TCRdb copy is restricted to in-frame clones and leaves out a portion. Among about 21,000 clones listed, about 75% were seen once. This sequence originates from a person aged 55-75 years with breast cancer. The chain employs TRBV28 and TRBJ1-5; TRBD1 matches at 7 bases. Sequenced material: blood. CDR3 protein: CASKYRGHSNQPQHF. The CDR3 DNA is TGTGCCAGCAAATACAGGGGACATAGCAATCAGCCCCAGCATTTT.